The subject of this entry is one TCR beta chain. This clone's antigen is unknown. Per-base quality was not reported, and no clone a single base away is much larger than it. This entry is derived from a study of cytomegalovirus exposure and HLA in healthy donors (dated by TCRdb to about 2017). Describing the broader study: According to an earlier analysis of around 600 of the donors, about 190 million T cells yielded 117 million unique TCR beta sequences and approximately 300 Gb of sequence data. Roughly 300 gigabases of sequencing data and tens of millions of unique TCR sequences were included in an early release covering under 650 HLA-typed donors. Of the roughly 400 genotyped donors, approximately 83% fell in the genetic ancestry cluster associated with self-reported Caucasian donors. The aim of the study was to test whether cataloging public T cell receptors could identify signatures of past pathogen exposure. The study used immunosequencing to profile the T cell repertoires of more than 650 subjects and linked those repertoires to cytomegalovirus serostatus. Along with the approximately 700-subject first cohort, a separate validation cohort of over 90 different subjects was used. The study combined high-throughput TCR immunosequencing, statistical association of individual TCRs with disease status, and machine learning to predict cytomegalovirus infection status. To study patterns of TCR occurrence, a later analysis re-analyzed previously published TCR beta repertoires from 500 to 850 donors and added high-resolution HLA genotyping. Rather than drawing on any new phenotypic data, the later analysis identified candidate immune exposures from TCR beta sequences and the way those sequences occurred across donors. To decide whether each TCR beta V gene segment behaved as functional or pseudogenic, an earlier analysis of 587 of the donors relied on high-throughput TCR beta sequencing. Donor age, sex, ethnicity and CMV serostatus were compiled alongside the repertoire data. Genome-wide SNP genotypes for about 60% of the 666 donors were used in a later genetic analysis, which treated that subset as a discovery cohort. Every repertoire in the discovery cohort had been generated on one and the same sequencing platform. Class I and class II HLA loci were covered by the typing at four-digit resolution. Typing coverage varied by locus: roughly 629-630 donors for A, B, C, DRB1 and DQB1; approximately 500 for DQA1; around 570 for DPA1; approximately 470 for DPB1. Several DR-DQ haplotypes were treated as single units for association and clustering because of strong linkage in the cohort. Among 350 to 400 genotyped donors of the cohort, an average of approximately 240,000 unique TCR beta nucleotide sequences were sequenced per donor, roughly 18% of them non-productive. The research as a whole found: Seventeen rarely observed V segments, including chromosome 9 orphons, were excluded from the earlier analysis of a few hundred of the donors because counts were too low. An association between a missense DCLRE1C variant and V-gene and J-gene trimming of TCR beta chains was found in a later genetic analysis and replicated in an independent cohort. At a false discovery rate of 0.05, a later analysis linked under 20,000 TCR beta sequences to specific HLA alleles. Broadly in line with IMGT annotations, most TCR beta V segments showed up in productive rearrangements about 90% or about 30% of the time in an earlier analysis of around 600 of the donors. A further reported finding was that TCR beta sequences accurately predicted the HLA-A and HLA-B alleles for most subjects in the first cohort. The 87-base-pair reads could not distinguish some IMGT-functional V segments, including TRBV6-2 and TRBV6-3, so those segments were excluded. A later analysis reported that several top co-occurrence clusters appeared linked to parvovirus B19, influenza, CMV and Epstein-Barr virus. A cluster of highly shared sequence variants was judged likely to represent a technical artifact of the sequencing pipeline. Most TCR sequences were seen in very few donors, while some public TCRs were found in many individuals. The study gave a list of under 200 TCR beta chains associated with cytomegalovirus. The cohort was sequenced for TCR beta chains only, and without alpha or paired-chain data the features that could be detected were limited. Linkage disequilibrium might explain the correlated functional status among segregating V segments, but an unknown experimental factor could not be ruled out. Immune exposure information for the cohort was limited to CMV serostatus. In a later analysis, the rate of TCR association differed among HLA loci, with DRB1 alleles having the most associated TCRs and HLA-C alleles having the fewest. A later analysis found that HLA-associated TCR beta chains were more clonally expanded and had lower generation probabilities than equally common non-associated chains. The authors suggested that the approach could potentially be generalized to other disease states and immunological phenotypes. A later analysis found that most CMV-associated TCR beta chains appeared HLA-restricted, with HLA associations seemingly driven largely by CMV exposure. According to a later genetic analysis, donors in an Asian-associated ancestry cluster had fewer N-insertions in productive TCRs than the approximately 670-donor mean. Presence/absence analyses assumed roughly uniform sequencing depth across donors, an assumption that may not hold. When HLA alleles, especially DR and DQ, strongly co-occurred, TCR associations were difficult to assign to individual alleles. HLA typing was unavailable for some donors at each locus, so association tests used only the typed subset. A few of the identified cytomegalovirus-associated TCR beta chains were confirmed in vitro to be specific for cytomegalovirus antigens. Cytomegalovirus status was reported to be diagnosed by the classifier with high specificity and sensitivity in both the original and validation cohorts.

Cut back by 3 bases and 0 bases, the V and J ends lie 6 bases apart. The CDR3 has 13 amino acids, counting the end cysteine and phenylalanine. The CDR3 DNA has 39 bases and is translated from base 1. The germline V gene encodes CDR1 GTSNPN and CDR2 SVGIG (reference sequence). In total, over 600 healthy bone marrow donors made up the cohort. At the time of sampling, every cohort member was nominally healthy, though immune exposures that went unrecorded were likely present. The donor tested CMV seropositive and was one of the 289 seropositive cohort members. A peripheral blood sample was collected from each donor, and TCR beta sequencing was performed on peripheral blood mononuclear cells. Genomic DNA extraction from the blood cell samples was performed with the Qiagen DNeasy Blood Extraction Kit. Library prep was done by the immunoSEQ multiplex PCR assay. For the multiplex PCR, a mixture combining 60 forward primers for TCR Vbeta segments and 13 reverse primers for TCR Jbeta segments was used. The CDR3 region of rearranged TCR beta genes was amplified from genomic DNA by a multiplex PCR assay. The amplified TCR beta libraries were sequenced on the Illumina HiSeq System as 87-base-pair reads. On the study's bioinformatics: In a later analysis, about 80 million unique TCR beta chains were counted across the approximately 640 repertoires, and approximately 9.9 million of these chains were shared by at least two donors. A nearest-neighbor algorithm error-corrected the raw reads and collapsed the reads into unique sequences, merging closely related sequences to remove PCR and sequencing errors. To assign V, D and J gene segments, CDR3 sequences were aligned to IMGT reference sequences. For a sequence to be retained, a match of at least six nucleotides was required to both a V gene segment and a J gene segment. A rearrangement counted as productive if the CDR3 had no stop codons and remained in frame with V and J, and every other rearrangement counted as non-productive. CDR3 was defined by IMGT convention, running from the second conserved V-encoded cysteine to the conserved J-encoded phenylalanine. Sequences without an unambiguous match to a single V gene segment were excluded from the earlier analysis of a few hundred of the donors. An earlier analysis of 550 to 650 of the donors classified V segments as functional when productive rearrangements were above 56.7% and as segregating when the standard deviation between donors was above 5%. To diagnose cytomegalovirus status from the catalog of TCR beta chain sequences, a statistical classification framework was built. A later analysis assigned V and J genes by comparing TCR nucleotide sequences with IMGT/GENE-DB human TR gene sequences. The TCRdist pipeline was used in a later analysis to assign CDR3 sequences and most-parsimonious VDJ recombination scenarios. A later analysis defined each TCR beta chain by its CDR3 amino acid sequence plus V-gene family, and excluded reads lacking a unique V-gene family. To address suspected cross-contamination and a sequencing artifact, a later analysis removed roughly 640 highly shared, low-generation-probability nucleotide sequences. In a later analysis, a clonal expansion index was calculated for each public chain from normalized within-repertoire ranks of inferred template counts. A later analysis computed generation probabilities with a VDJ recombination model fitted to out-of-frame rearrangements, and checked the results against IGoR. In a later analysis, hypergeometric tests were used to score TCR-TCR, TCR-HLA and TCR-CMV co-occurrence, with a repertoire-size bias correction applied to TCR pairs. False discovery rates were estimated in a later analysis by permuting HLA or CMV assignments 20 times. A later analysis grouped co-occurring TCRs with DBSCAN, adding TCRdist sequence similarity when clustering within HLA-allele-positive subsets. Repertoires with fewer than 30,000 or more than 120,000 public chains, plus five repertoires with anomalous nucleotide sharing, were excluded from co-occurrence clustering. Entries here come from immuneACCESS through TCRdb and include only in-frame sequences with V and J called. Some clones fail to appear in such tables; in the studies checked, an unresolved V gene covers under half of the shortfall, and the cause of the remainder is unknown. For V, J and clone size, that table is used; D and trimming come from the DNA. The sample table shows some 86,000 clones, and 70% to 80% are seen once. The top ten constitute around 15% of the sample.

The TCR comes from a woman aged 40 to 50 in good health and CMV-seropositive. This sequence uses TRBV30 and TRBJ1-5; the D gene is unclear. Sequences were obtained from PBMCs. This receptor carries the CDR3 CAWRADSNQPQHF. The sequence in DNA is TGTGCCTGGAGGGCCGATAGCAATCAGCCCCAGCATTTT.